This is a list of T cell receptor beta chains from one sample in a study of T cell repertoires in aging, cancer and after chemotherapy. TCRdb reprocessed the multiplex PCR reads with MiXCR, giving one entry per CDR3 protein. The sample carries about 21,000 distinct CDR3 sequences, approximately 40% recorded once. The sequencing sample was made of blood. These receptors all come from a human donor with a solid tumor. Each CDR3 is given with its conserved first and last residue. D genes are given only for firm matches. Size is stated for part of the rows, as once, few or many counts, or as a class when the clone is expanded.

D gene: .
clone size: .
J gene: TRBJ1-2
V gene: TRBV6-5
CDR3 DNA: TGTGCCAGCAGCAGGACAGTTAAAGTCGGGGGCTACACCTTC
CDR3 protein: CASSRTVKVGGYTF

D gene: TRBD1
clone size: .
J gene: TRBJ2-7
V gene: TRBV19
CDR3 DNA: TGTGCCAGTAGCCCCCGACAGGGCAGAGACTCCTACGAGCAGTACTTC
CDR3 protein: CASSPRQGRDSYEQYF

D gene: .
clone size: .
J gene: TRBJ1-3
V gene: TRBV27
CDR3 DNA: TGTGCCAGCAGTTTATCGATAAGGCGAATCGGGACGGGAAGCTCTGGAAACACCATATATTTT
CDR3 protein: CASSLSIRRIGTGSSGNTIYF

D gene: .
clone size: .
J gene: TRBJ1-2
V gene: TRBV10-3
CDR3 DNA: TGTGCCATCAGTGGGGGGACAAACGACTATGGCTACACCTTC
CDR3 protein: CAISGGTNDYGYTF

D gene: TRBD2
clone size: .
J gene: TRBJ2-3
V gene: TRBV7-6
CDR3 DNA: TGTGCCAGCAGCCCCGGACTAGCGGGGGGCAGCACAGATACGCAGTATTTT
CDR3 protein: CASSPGLAGGSTDTQYF

D gene: TRBD2
clone size: .
J gene: TRBJ2-1
V gene: TRBV19
CDR3 DNA: TGTGCCAGTAGTATGACTAGCGGGAGTTTTCAGGCTGAGCAGTTCTTC
CDR3 protein: CASSMTSGSFQAEQFF

D gene: .
clone size: few
J gene: TRBJ2-2
V gene: TRBV6-2/TRBV6-3
CDR3 DNA: TGTGCCAGCAACAACGGGGTTTTACTGGAGCTGTTTTTT
CDR3 protein: CASNNGVLLELFF

D gene: TRBD2
clone size: .
J gene: TRBJ2-7
V gene: TRBV19
CDR3 DNA: TGTGCCAGCAGCCCAGGGACTAGCGGAGTCTACGAGCAGTACTTC
CDR3 protein: CASSPGTSGVYEQYF

D gene: .
clone size: .
J gene: TRBJ2-2
V gene: TRBV28
CDR3 DNA: TGTGCCAGCAGGGACTCAGGGGAGGCCGGGGAGCTGTTTTTT
CDR3 protein: CASRDSGEAGELFF

D gene: .
clone size: .
J gene: TRBJ1-2
V gene: TRBV19
CDR3 DNA: TGTGCCAGTAGCCAATTACAGGGCCACTATGGCTACACCTTC
CDR3 protein: CASSQLQGHYGYTF

D gene: TRBD1
clone size: .
J gene: TRBJ1-1
V gene: TRBV20-1
CDR3 DNA: TGCAGTGCACAACAGGGGGGGGTAAACACTGAAGCTTTCTTT
CDR3 protein: CSAQQGGVNTEAFF

D gene: .
clone size: few
J gene: TRBJ2-2
V gene: TRBV27
CDR3 DNA: TGTGCCAGCAGTACCTCGTGGGCGAACACCGGGGAGCTGTTTTTT
CDR3 protein: CASSTSWANTGELFF

D gene: TRBD2
clone size: few
J gene: TRBJ2-3
V gene: TRBV12-3/TRBV12-4
CDR3 DNA: TGTGCCAGCAGTTTGGCGCTTAGCGGGAGCACAGATACGCAGTATTTT
CDR3 protein: CASSLALSGSTDTQYF

D gene: .
clone size: .
J gene: TRBJ2-6
V gene: TRBV13
CDR3 DNA: TGTGCCAGCAGCCAATCAGGGACCGTGAGCTCTGGGGCCAACGTCCTGGCTTTC
CDR3 protein: CASSQSGTVSSGANVLAF

D gene: .
clone size: .
J gene: TRBJ2-5
V gene: TRBV15
CDR3 DNA: TGTGCCACCAGCAGAGGGGCGCGGGGCCAAGAGACCCAGTACTTC
CDR3 protein: CATSRGARGQETQYF

D gene: .
clone size: .
J gene: TRBJ2-5
V gene: TRBV5-1
CDR3 DNA: TGCGCCAGCAGCTTGGAACCAGGTCGAGAGACCCAGTACTTC
CDR3 protein: CASSLEPGRETQYF

D gene: TRBD1
clone size: few
J gene: TRBJ1-4
V gene: TRBV29-1
CDR3 DNA: TGCAGCGTTGAAGTTCTCCCGGGACAGGGGGCCGGAACTAATGAAAAACTGTTTTTT
CDR3 protein: CSVEVLPGQGAGTNEKLFF

D gene: TRBD1
clone size: .
J gene: TRBJ2-7
V gene: TRBV6-5
CDR3 DNA: TGTGCCAGCAGACCCCGGACCGCAGGGGGCTACGAGCAGTACTTC
CDR3 protein: CASRPRTAGGYEQYF

D gene: TRBD2
clone size: medium-sized
J gene: TRBJ2-1
V gene: TRBV19
CDR3 DNA: TGTGCCAGTAGAGGACTAGCGGGCCACTATGAGCAGTTCTTC
CDR3 protein: CASRGLAGHYEQFF

D gene: .
clone size: medium-sized
J gene: TRBJ2-3
V gene: TRBV18
CDR3 DNA: TGTGCCAGCTCACCACCGACGGGGGAGGCGGGTACAGATACGCAGTATTTT
CDR3 protein: CASSPPTGEAGTDTQYF

D gene: TRBD1
clone size: .
J gene: TRBJ1-1
V gene: TRBV30
CDR3 DNA: TGTGCCTGGAGTGTGCAGGGGGAGGGTGCTGCTTTCTTT
CDR3 protein: CAWSVQGEGAAFF

D gene: .
clone size: .
J gene: TRBJ2-7
V gene: TRBV7-4
CDR3 DNA: TGTGCCAGCAGCCCCAGGGCCCTAACCTACGAGCAGTACTTC
CDR3 protein: CASSPRALTYEQYF

D gene: .
clone size: .
J gene: TRBJ2-7
V gene: TRBV6-2/TRBV6-3
CDR3 DNA: TGTGCCAGCAGTTACTCCGTTACCGCAAGCTCCTACGAGCAGTACTTC
CDR3 protein: CASSYSVTASSYEQYF

D gene: TRBD1
clone size: .
J gene: TRBJ1-3
V gene: TRBV6-1
CDR3 DNA: TGTGCCAGCAGTCGACAGGGCACCATATATTTT
CDR3 protein: CASSRQGTIYF

D gene: .
clone size: .
J gene: TRBJ2-5
V gene: TRBV5-1
CDR3 DNA: TGCGCCAGCAGCTTAGGGGGCTGGGGGGCATCAGAGACCCAGTACTTC
CDR3 protein: CASSLGGWGASETQYF

D gene: TRBD2
clone size: .
J gene: TRBJ2-1
V gene: TRBV6-2/TRBV6-3
CDR3 DNA: TGTGCCAGCAGACCTCGGACTAGCGGGAGAGCGGATGAGCAGTTCTTC
CDR3 protein: CASRPRTSGRADEQFF

D gene: .
clone size: .
J gene: TRBJ1-4
V gene: TRBV27
CDR3 DNA: TGTGCCAGCAGTCGGCTTGACCGGAGGAATGAAAAACTGTTTTTT
CDR3 protein: CASSRLDRRNEKLFF

D gene: TRBD2
clone size: few
J gene: TRBJ2-1
V gene: TRBV6-6
CDR3 DNA: TGTGCCAGCAGTTACCTCAGCCCTAGCGGGGGGGCCAATGAGCAGTTCTTC
CDR3 protein: CASSYLSPSGGANEQFF

D gene: TRBD1
clone size: .
J gene: TRBJ1-2
V gene: TRBV19
CDR3 DNA: TGTGCCAGAAGTACCCCCCCCGGGACAGGCTATGGCTACACCTTC
CDR3 protein: CARSTPPGTGYGYTF

D gene: .
clone size: medium-sized
J gene: TRBJ2-1
V gene: TRBV29-1
CDR3 DNA: TGCAGCGTTTGGGGGTATGAGCAGTTCTTC
CDR3 protein: CSVWGYEQFF

D gene: .
clone size: few
J gene: TRBJ2-7
V gene: TRBV11-1
CDR3 DNA: TGTGCCAGCAGCTTCGTACAGGGCGGGATGGGCGAGCAGTACTTC
CDR3 protein: CASSFVQGGMGEQYF

D gene: .
clone size: .
J gene: TRBJ2-4
V gene: TRBV6-5
CDR3 DNA: TGTGCCAGCAGGGACCCCGGAAACATTCAGTACTTC
CDR3 protein: CASRDPGNIQYF

D gene: TRBD2
clone size: .
J gene: TRBJ2-7
V gene: TRBV6-5
CDR3 DNA: TGTGCCACCAGCGAACTAGCGGGAAGCTCCTACGAGCAGTACTTC
CDR3 protein: CATSELAGSSYEQYF

D gene: .
clone size: few
J gene: TRBJ2-3
V gene: TRBV6-2/TRBV6-3
CDR3 DNA: TGTGCCAGCAGTTACTACGGTTCAGGGTCAGATACGCAGTATTTT
CDR3 protein: CASSYYGSGSDTQYF

D gene: .
clone size: .
J gene: TRBJ2-7
V gene: TRBV15
CDR3 DNA: TGTGCCACCAGCAGAGAGCCCGGGGCCTACGAGCAGTACTTC
CDR3 protein: CATSREPGAYEQYF

D gene: .
clone size: .
J gene: TRBJ1-1
V gene: TRBV5-1
CDR3 DNA: TGCGCCAGCAGCTTGGAAGGGCAGGGCCTTGAAGCTTTCTTT
CDR3 protein: CASSLEGQGLEAFF

D gene: .
clone size: few
J gene: TRBJ1-5
V gene: TRBV29-1
CDR3 DNA: TGCAGCGTTGCTGAGGGGAGTTATCAGCCCCAGCATTTT
CDR3 protein: CSVAEGSYQPQHF

D gene: .
clone size: .
J gene: TRBJ2-1
V gene: TRBV12-3/TRBV12-4
CDR3 DNA: TGTGCCAGCACCGGAAGGACAGATAATGAGCAGTTCTTC
CDR3 protein: CASTGRTDNEQFF

D gene: TRBD1
clone size: .
J gene: TRBJ1-6
V gene: TRBV6-6
CDR3 DNA: TGTGCCAGCAGTTACCTGGACAGGGGGCGAAGGTTTTATAATTCACCCCTCCACTTT
CDR3 protein: CASSYLDRGRRFYNSPLHF

D gene: .
clone size: .
J gene: TRBJ2-3
V gene: TRBV11-1
CDR3 DNA: TGTGCCAGCAGCTTATTGGGGTTGCCAGATACGCAGTATTTT
CDR3 protein: CASSLLGLPDTQYF

D gene: .
clone size: medium-sized
J gene: TRBJ2-1
V gene: TRBV19
CDR3 DNA: TGTGCCAGTAGTATCGCGGGAAATGCCTACAATGAGCAGTTCTTC
CDR3 protein: CASSIAGNAYNEQFF

D gene: .
clone size: few
J gene: TRBJ2-5
V gene: TRBV11-2
CDR3 DNA: TGTGCCAGCAGCCCCGGTGCACAAGAGACCCAGTACTTC
CDR3 protein: CASSPGAQETQYF

D gene: .
clone size: .
J gene: TRBJ2-4
V gene: TRBV7-2
CDR3 DNA: TGTGCCAGCAGCTTTATGTGGGATCGTGACATTCAGTACTTC
CDR3 protein: CASSFMWDRDIQYF

D gene: TRBD1
clone size: .
J gene: TRBJ2-5
V gene: TRBV7-9
CDR3 DNA: TGTGCCAGCAGCTCCAGGGGGCCGGAGACCCAGTACTTC
CDR3 protein: CASSSRGPETQYF

D gene: .
clone size: .
J gene: TRBJ2-5
V gene: TRBV7-2
CDR3 DNA: TGTGCCAGCAGCAAGACAAGCGCGTGGACCCAGTACTTC
CDR3 protein: CASSKTSAWTQYF